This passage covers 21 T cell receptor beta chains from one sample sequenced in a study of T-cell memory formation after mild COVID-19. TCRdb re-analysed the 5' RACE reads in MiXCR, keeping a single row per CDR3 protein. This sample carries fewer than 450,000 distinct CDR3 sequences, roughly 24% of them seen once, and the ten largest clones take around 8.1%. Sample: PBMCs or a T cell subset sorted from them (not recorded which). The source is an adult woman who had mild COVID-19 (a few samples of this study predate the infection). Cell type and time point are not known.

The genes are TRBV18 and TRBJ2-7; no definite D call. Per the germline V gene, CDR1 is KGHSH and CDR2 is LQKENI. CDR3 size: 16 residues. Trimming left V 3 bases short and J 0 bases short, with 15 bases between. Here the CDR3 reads CASSPRMTASSYEQYF. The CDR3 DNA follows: TGTGCCAGCTCACCGCGTATGACGGCGAGCTCCTACGAGCAGTACTTC.

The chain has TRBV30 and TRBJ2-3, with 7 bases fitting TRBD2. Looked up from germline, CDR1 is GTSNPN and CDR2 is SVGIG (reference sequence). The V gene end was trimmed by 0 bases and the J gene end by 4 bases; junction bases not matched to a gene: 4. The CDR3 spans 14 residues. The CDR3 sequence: CAWSVAAGADTQYF. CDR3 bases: TGTGCCTGGAGTGTAGCGGCGGGGGCAGATACGCAGTATTTT. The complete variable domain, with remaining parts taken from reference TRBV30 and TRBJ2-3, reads SQTIHQWPATLVQPVGSPLSLECTVEGTSNPNLYWYRQAAGRGLQLLFYSVGIGQISSEVPQNLSASRPQDRQFILSSKKLLLSDSGFYLCAWSVAAGADTQYFGPGTRLTVL.

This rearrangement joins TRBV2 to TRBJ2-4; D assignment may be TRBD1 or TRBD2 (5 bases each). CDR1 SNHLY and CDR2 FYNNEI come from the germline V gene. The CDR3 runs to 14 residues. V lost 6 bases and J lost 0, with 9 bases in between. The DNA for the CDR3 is TGTGCCAGCAGACCCGGGACAGCCAAAAACATTCAGTACTTC. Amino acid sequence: CASRPGTAKNIQYF. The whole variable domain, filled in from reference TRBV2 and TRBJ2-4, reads EPEVTQTPSHQVTQMGQEVILRCVPISNHLYFYWYRQILGQKVEFLVSFYNNEISEKSEIFDDQFSVERPDGSNFTLKIRSTKLEDSAMYFCASRPGTAKNIQYFGAGTRLSVL.

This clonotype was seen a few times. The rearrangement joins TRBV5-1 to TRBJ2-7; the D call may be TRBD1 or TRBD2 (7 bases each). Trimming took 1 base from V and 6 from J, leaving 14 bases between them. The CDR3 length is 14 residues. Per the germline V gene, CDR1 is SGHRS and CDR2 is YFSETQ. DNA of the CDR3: TGCGCCAGCAGCTTGTCGTCAGGGGGGGGCGAGCAGTACTTC. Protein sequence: CASSLSSGGGEQYF.

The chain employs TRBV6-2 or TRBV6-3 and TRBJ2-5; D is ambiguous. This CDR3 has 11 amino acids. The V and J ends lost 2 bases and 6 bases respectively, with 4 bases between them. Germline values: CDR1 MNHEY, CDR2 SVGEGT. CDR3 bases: TGTGCCAGCAGTTACCACCAGACCCAGTACTTC. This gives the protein CASSYHQTQYF.

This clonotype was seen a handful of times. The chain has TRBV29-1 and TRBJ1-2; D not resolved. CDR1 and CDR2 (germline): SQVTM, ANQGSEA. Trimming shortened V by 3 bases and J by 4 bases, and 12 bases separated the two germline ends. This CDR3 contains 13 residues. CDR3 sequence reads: CSVEGRLSYGYTF. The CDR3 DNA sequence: TGCAGCGTTGAGGGCAGGCTCTCCTATGGCTACACCTTC. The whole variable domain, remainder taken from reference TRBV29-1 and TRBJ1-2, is SAVISQKPSRDICQRGTSLTIQCQVDSQVTMMFWYRQQPGQSLTLIATANQGSEATYESGFVIDKFPISRPNLTFSTLTVSNMSPEDSSIYLCSVEGRLSYGYTFGSGTRLTVV.

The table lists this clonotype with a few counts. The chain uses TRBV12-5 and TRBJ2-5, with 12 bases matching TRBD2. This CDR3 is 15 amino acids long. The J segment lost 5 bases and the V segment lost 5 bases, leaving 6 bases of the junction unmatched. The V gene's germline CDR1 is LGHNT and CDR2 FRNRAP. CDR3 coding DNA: TGTGCTAGTGGTCTAAATCTAGCGGGAGGGGAGACCCAGTACTTC. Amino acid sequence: CASGLNLAGGETQYF.

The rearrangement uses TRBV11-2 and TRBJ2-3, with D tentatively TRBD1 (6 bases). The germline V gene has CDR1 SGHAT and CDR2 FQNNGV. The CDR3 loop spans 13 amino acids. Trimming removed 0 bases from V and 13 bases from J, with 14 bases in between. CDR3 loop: CASSLDRAGVEYF. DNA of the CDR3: TGTGCCAGCAGCTTAGATCGGGCAGGGGTGGAGTATTTT.

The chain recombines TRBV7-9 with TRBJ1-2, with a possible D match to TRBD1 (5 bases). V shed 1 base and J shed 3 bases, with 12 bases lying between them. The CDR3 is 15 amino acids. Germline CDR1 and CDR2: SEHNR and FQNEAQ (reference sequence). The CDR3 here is CASSLEQTVYYGYTF. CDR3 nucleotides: TGTGCCAGCAGCTTAGAACAGACAGTATACTATGGCTACACCTTC.

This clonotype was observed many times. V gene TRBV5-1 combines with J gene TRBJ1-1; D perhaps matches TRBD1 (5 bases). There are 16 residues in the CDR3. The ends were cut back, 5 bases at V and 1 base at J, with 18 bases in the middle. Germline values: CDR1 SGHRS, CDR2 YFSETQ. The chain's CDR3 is CASRPLSVGGNTEAFF. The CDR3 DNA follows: TGCGCCAGCAGGCCCTTGTCCGTTGGGGGGAACACTGAAGCTTTCTTT.

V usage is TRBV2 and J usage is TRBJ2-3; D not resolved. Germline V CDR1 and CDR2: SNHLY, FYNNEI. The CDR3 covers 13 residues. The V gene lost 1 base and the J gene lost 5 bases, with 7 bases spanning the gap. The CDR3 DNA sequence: TGTGCCAGCAGTGAAGTTCGGCGAGATACGCAGTATTTT. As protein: CASSEVRRDTQYF.

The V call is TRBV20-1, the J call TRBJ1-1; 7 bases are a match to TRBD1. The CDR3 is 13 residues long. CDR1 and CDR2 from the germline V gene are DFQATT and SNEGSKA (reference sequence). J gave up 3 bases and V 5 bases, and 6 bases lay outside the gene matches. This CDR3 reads CSARTGTDTEAFF. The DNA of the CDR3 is TGCAGTGCTCGCACCGGGACAGACACTGAAGCTTTCTTT.

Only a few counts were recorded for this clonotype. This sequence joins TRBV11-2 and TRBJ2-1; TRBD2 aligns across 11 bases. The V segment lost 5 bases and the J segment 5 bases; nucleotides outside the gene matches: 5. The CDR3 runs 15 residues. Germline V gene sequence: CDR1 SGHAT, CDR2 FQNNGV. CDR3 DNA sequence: TGTGCCAGCAGCGTCAGACTAGCGGGAAACAATGAGCAGTTCTTC. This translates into CASSVRLAGNNEQFF.

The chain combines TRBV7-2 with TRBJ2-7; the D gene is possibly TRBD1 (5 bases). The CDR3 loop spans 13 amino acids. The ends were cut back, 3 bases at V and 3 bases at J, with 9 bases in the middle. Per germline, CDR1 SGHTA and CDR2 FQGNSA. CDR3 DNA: TGTGCCAGCAGCTTTGGACACCGCTACGAGCAGTACTTC. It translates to CASSFGHRYEQYF.

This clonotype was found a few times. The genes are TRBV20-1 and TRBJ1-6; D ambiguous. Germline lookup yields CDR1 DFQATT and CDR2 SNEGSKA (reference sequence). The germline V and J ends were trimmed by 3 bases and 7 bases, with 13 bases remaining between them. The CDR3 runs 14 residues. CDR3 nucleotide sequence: TGCAGTGCTAGGGGCGGGAGCGGGAATTCACCCCTCCACTTT. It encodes CSARGGSGNSPLHF.

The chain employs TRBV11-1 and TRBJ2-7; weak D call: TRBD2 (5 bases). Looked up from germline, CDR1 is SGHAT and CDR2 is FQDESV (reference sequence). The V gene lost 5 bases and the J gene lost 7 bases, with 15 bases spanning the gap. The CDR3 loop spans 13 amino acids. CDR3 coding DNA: TGTGCCAGCAGCACTGGACTGGACTGGGAGCAGTACTTC. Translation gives CASSTGLDWEQYF.

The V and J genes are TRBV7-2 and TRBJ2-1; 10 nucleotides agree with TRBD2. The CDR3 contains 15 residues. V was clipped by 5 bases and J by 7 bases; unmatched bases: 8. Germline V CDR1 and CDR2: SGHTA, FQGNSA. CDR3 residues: CASSQRTSGTNEQFF. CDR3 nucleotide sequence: TGTGCCAGCAGCCAACGGACTAGCGGAACGAATGAGCAGTTCTTC. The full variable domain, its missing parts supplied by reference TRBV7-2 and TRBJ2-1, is GAGVSQSPSNKVTEKGKDVELRCDPISGHTALYWYRQSLGQGLEFLIYFQGNSAPDKSGLPSDRFSAERTGGSVSTLTIQRTQQEDSAVYLCASSQRTSGTNEQFFGPGTRLTVL.

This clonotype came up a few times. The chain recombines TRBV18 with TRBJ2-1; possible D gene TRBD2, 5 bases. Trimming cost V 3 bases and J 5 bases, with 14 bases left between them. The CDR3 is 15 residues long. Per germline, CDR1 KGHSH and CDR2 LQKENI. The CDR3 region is CASSPKLEMDNEQFF. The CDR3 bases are TGTGCCAGCTCACCGAAACTAGAAATGGACAATGAGCAGTTCTTC.

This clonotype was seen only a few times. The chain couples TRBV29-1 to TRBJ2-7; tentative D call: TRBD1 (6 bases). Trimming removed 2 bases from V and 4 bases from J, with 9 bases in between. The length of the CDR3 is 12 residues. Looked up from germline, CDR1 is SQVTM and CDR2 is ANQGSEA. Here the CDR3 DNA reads TGCAGCGTTGAAACAGGGAAGTACGAGCAGTACTTC. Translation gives CSVETGKYEQYF.

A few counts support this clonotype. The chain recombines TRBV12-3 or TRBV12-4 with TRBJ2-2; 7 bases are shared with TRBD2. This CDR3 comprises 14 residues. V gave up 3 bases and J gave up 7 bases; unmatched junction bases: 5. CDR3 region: CASSFGEGIGELFF. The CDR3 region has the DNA TGTGCCAGCAGTTTCGGGGAGGGCATCGGGGAGCTGTTTTTT.

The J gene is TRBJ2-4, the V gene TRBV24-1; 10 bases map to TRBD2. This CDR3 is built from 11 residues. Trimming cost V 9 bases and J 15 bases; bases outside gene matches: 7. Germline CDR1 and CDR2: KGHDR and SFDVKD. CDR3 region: CATSRAGGWYF. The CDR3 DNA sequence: TGTGCCACCTCCCGAGCGGGAGGGTGGTACTTC.